This note documents a single T cell receptor (beta chain) sequence. Its target is unknown. Extracted RNA was reverse transcribed, and the resulting cDNA served as sequencing template. Method: immunoSEQ multiplex PCR; TCRdb's copy keeps in-frame clones and lacks some. The data contain 150,000 to 200,000 clones, around 64% of them seen just once; the ten biggest clones take up about 1.3%. These data are taken from a study of CD8+ T cells in alopecia areata. Turning to the study itself: At a dose of 5 to 10 mg twice daily, oral tofacitinib was given to treated patients. Overall study findings and caveats: Scalp and blood samples kept many expanded lesional clones throughout tofacitinib.

Described treatment: oral pan-JAK inhibitor, 5-10 mg twice daily. V gave up 4 bases and J gave up 5 bases; unmatched junction bases: 5. Germline loops: CDR1 SGHRS, CDR2 YFSETQ. The CDR3 totals 14 residues. The TCR comes from a human donor with alopecia areata. The sample consisted of CD4+ T cells sorted from blood, taken at approximately week 49, from a patient treated with tofacitinib. This chain connects TRBV5-1 to TRBJ2-1; TRBD2 aligns across 8 bases. Written as DNA, the CDR3 is TGCGCCAGCAGCATTAGCGGGGCACACAATGAGCAGTTCTTC. Protein product: CASSISGAHNEQFF.